These 6 T cell receptor gamma chains were sequenced from one sample in a study of Vδ1+ human thymocytes. Study-wide findings and caveats: Thymic TRG and TRD repertoires appeared highly polyclonal.

Extracted RNA was reverse transcribed into cDNA. Pooled V-gene forward primers with one constant-region reverse primer generated the CDR3 amplicons by multiplex PCR. TCRdb re-called the multiplex PCR reads using CATT. The sample includes about 27,000 gamma-chain clones, roughly 20% seen only once; the top ten take approximately 1.9%. Antigens of these TCRs are unknown. Sequenced input: Vdelta1+ gamma-delta thymocytes from the thymus. Sample subset: FACS-sorted CD3+ TCRalphabeta- TCRVdelta1+ TCRVdelta2- thymocytes. The receptors were gathered from a boy under two years old who had congenital heart surgery.

The chain has TRGV8 and TRGJP2. This CDR3 is 16 amino acids long. Germline V CDR1 and CDR2: VENAVY, YDSYNSRV. V dropped 4 bases and J dropped 5; count of bases not matched to a gene: 13. The CDR3 spells CATWDGPKESDWIKTF. DNA for the CDR3: TGTGCCACCTGGGACGGTCCAAAGGAGAGTGATTGGATCAAGACGTTT.

The chain joins TRGV5 to TRGJ1 or TRGJ2. The CDR3 consists of 16 residues. Germline lookup yields CDR1 VINAFY and CDR2 YDVSNSKD. With V trimmed by 0 bases and J by 2 bases, 10 bases remained unmatched. The CDR3 sequence: CATWDRPPEHYYKKLF. CDR3 coding DNA: TGTGCCACCTGGGACAGGCCTCCCGAACATTATTATAAGAAACTCTTT.

The rearrangement uses TRGV9 and TRGJ1 or TRGJ2. CDR3 length: 14 amino acids. Germline CDR1 is GITISATS and CDR2 is ISYDGTV (reference sequence). After removal of 0 bases from V and 5 bases from J, the junction contained 7 bases not matched to a gene. CDR3 loop: CALWEVQRNYKKLF. CDR3 coding DNA: TGTGCCTTGTGGGAGGTGCAGCGGAATTATAAGAAACTCTTT.

Note on this clone: Other nucleotide sequences from this sample produce the same CDR3. V is TRGV2 and J is TRGJ1 or TRGJ2. CDR3 length: 14 amino acids. The germline gives CDR1 EGSNGY, CDR2 YDSYNSKV. The junction had 6 bases not matched to a gene; V was cut back by 0 bases and J by 4 bases. The CDR3 nucleotides read TGTGCCACCTGGGACGGGCCTGGCTATTATAAGAAACTCTTT. Amino acids: CATWDGPGYYKKLF.

The table lists this clone with a few counts. The V and J genes are TRGV8 and TRGJ1 or TRGJ2. J was trimmed by 8 bases and V by 2 bases; bases with no gene match: 9. Germline V CDR1 and CDR2: VENAVY, YDSYNSRV. This CDR3 has 13 residues. The CDR3 coding sequence is TGTGCCACCTGGGATACGAATCCGGATAAGAAACTCTTT. It is translated as CATWDTNPDKKLF.

This clone was counted a few times. The genes are TRGV5 and TRGJ1 or TRGJ2. Trimming removed 0 bases from V and 7 bases from J; junction bases left unmatched: 9. CDR1 and CDR2 from the germline V gene are VINAFY and YDVSNSKD. The CDR3 length is 14 residues. The CDR3 here is CATWDRPKWYKKLF. The DNA for the CDR3 is TGTGCCACCTGGGACAGGCCGAAGTGGTATAAGAAACTCTTT.